The sequence of this T cell receptor (beta chain) was determined in a study of blood T cell repertoires in COVID-19. The CDR3 has 13 amino acids. CDR1 is MNHEY and CDR2 is SMNVEV in the germline V gene (reference sequence). V was clipped by 2 bases and J by 9 bases, with 11 bases between them. Authors' analysis steps: Nucleated cell counts were estimated from reference gene primer amplification. TCRdb keeps only in-frame clones here, not all; method: immunoSEQ multiplex PCR. Clonal size and the V and J genes are those of that table, whereas D and trimming came from the DNA. The sample yields around 200,000 clones, roughly 82% seen once. Participant age was about 18 to 89 years, and participants resided in fewer than 30 US areas.

The chain has TRBV27 and TRBJ1-5; D possibly corresponds to TRBD1 (6 bases). The sample consisted of PBMCs or T cells enriched from blood (not recorded which). This sequence was found in a man in his forties with acute COVID-19. CDR3 sequence: CASSLGRRGPQHF. The CDR3 nucleotides read TGTGCCAGCAGTTTAGGGCGCAGGGGGCCCCAGCATTTT.